One sample yielded the 13 T cell receptor beta chains listed below, sequenced in a study of T cells in Graves' hyperthyroidism and ophthalmopathy. TCR beta CDR3 regions were amplified from RNA transcripts. The TCR CDR3 was amplified in a first-round RT-PCR using the HTBI primer set. TCRdb re-analysed the multiplex PCR reads in MiXCR, keeping a single row per CDR3 protein. This table has around 370,000 distinct CDR3 sequences, about 18% appearing once. The sequencing sample was made of blood. These receptors came from a young man with Graves' ophthalmopathy.

This clonotype was counted a few times. V and J are TRBV6-1 and TRBJ2-7; tentatively, D is TRBD2 (7 bases). V was trimmed by 2 bases and J by 7 bases, leaving 18 bases between them. Germline CDR1 MNHNS, CDR2 SASEGT. This CDR3 comprises 15 residues. CDR3 in amino acids: CASSETAGALVEQYF. The CDR3 region has the DNA TGTGCCAGCAGTGAAACGGCGGGGGCCCTTGTGGAGCAGTACTTC.

This sequence joins TRBV5-1 and TRBJ1-6; D might be TRBD1 (5 bases). Trimming left V 4 bases short and J 1 base short, with 12 bases between. This CDR3 is built from 16 residues. The germline CDR1 and CDR2 sequences are SGHRS and YFSETQ. DNA for the CDR3: TGCGCCAGCAGCCAGGGATCGGTTTCCTATAATTCACCCCTCCACTTT. This translates into CASSQGSVSYNSPLHF.

This clonotype was counted a few times. This chain connects TRBV3-1 to TRBJ2-7; 9 bases match TRBD2. Unmatched junction bases numbered 11, after V lost 3 bases and J lost 2 bases. Germline values: CDR1 LGHDT, CDR2 YNNKEL (reference sequence). This CDR3 is built from 17 residues. This CDR3 is CASSQIPSQRGAYEQYF. The CDR3 DNA sequence: TGTGCCAGCAGCCAGATACCCTCTCAGCGGGGGGCCTACGAGCAGTACTTC.

This chain joins TRBV7-8 and TRBJ1-1, with TRBD1 as a possible D gene (6 bases). The CDR3 has 14 amino acids. The V end was cut by 5 bases, the J end by 4 bases, with 14 bases between. Germline CDR1 SGHVS, CDR2 FQNEAQ. The CDR3 coding sequence is TGTGCCAGCAGCACCACAGGGATACGCACTGAAGCTTTCTTT. Residues: CASSTTGIRTEAFF.

This clonotype came up a few times. The gene calls are TRBV3-1 and TRBJ1-6, with TRBD1 as a possible D gene (5 bases). From germline, CDR1 is LGHDT and CDR2 YNNKEL (reference sequence). Trimming took off 0 bases at V and 0 bases at J, with 18 bases between the two ends. This CDR3 has 20 residues. In DNA, the CDR3 is TGTGCCAGCAGCCAAGATCGGGACGGACTGGGTCTCTCCTATAATTCACCCCTCCACTTT. Encoded protein: CASSQDRDGLGLSYNSPLHF.

At least ten counts were recorded for this clonotype. The chain has TRBV5-5 and TRBJ1-2; possibly TRBD1 for D (6 bases). This CDR3 has 14 residues. Trimming removed 1 base at V and 7 bases at J, with 14 bases between. Germline lookup yields CDR1 SGHKS and CDR2 YYEKEE (reference sequence). CDR3 sequence (DNA): TGTGCCAGCAGCTTGTCAGCTGGGGGCGTTGGCTACACCTTC. Translating it yields CASSLSAGGVGYTF.

The chain combines TRBV6-1 with TRBJ2-3, with D perhaps TRBD1 (6 bases). CDR1 and CDR2 (germline): MNHNS, SASEGT. Trimming took 5 bases from V and 2 from J, leaving 14 bases between them. CDR3 length: 15 residues. The CDR3 nucleotides read TGTGCCAGCAGTCGATCTCAGGGGATCACAGATACGCAGTATTTT. This sequence encodes CASSRSQGITDTQYF.

This clonotype was picked up a small number of times. The chain recombines TRBV27 with TRBJ1-5; 8 nucleotides match TRBD1. The V gene's germline CDR1 is MNHEY and CDR2 SMNVEV (reference sequence). This CDR3 contains 17 residues. V lost 3 bases, J lost 4 bases, and 11 bases stayed unmatched. Written as DNA, the CDR3 is TGTGCCAGCAGTTTGTCCGCCGGACAGGGTGAAAATCAGCCCCAGCATTTT. Its protein is CASSLSAGQGENQPQHF.

This clonotype occurred many times. V gene TRBV2 combines with J gene TRBJ2-7, with D unresolved. The CDR3 has 11 residues. V gave up 5 bases and J gave up 6 bases, with 8 bases separating them. The germline CDR1 and CDR2 sequences are SNHLY and FYNNEI. CDR3 sequence reads: CASSRSSEQYF. In nucleotides, the CDR3 is TGTGCCAGCAGTCGTTCAAGCGAGCAGTACTTC.

There are a few counts of this clonotype. This sequence joins TRBV5-1 and TRBJ2-5, with 12 bases matching TRBD1. Looked up from germline, CDR1 is SGHRS and CDR2 is YFSETQ. This CDR3 has 16 amino acids. V was pared by 4 bases and J by 5 bases, with 9 bases of the junction left unmatched. This CDR3 reads CASSNRDRGREETQYF. In DNA, the CDR3 is TGCGCCAGCAGCAACCGGGACAGGGGGCGCGAGGAGACCCAGTACTTC.

This clonotype appeared a few times. V usage is TRBV19 and J usage is TRBJ1-1, with 7 bases that match TRBD1. Germline V gene data show CDR1 as LNHDA and CDR2 as SQIVND (reference sequence). This CDR3 spans 13 amino acids. With 7 bases clipped from V and 5 bases from J, the junction kept 7 bases outside the gene matches. As DNA, the CDR3 is TGTGCCAGTACGCAGGACAGGTTGACTGAAGCTTTCTTT. Translation: CASTQDRLTEAFF.

The J gene is TRBJ2-5, the V gene TRBV12-3 or TRBV12-4, with D perhaps TRBD2 (5 bases). Trimming pared 2 bases from V and 5 bases from J, leaving 9 bases between. This CDR3 is 13 amino acids long. The DNA for the CDR3 is TGTGCCAGCAGTTTACGGGGATTCGAGACCCAGTACTTC. It encodes CASSLRGFETQYF.

J is TRBJ1-2 and V is TRBV6-1, with TRBD1 matching 7 bases. The CDR3 is 13 amino acids. Trimming removed 6 bases from V and 3 bases from J; junction bases left unmatched: 4. Germline CDR1 MNHNS, CDR2 SASEGT. The CDR3 DNA reads TGTGCCAGCAGCGACAGGGTCCACTATGGCTACACCTTC. It yields the protein CASSDRVHYGYTF.